This T cell receptor beta chain was profiled in a study of low-dose radiotherapy and immunotherapy resistance in tumors. About the research overall: Oral aspirin 300 mg was taken by patients daily for four cycles from cycle 1 day 1.

CDR3 size: 14 residues. V was clipped by 5 bases and J by 1 base; unmatched bases: 4. In germline, CDR1 is MDHEN, CDR2 SYDVKM. Time point: after trial treatment. Documented treatment: LDRT plus nivolumab, ipilimumab, low-dose cyclophosphamide and aspirin (RACIN trial). Along with nivolumab and ipilimumab, donors received aspirin, low-dose cyclophosphamide and low-dose radiotherapy. Priming of first-strand cDNA relied on TRAV- and TRBV-specific primers (covering alpha and beta chains). PCR amplification of the TCRs was performed with Phusion for 20 to 25 PCR cycles, and it relied on a constant-region primer together with a V-primer adapter. TCRdb re-analysed the reads in MiXCR, keeping a single row per CDR3 protein. This sample has roughly 95,000 distinct CDR3 sequences, with under 25% found just once.

Sequenced material: PBMCs, taken after low-dose radiotherapy plus immunotherapy. The chain combines TRBV28 with TRBJ2-7, with TRBD1 matching over 8 bases. The receptor was isolated from a female donor with ovarian cancer. The CDR3 reads CASSRTGTSYEQYF. In nucleotides, the CDR3 is TGTGCCAGCAGTAGGACAGGGACTTCCTACGAGCAGTACTTC.